This T cell receptor beta chain was sequenced in a study of blood T cell repertoires in COVID-19. Study at large: Samples taken during acute and convalescent COVID-19 were collected in the United States, Italy and Spain. Nucleic acid was either cDNA or gDNA, and it came from T cells, B-cell-depleted T cells, or PBMCs.

The V gene end was trimmed by 2 bases and the J gene end by 3 bases; junction bases not matched to a gene: 1. The CDR3 totals 13 residues. Germline V gene sequence: CDR1 SGDLS, CDR2 YYNGEE. Original data processing: Estimation of nucleated cell counts relied on the amplification of reference gene primers. The table came from immunoSEQ multiplex PCR; TCRdb's copy has only in-frame clones and leaves some out. That table furnishes V, J and clone size, whereas the DNA furnished D and trimming. The data contain around 49,000 clones, over 85% of them singletons. The clonotype was recovered from a man in his sixties with COVID-19, enrolled during active disease. The sample taken for sequencing was peripheral blood. The chain is built from TRBV9 and TRBJ2-7, with 8 bases fitting TRBD1. The CDR3: CASSVGQDYEQYF. The CDR3 DNA sequence: TGTGCCAGCAGCGTGGGACAGGACTACGAGCAGTACTTC.